This entry describes one T cell receptor beta chain. The data belong to a study of blood T cell repertoires in COVID-19. Study-level background: Some COVID-19 samples were acute and others convalescent; all came from the United States, Italy and Spain.

Profiled with immunoSEQ multiplex PCR; TCRdb holds only in-frame clones, not every one. The table has 250,000 to 400,000 clones, 88% seen once. There are 16 residues in the CDR3. The V end was cut by 0 bases, the J end by 2 bases, with 13 bases between. Looked up from germline, CDR1 is LGHNA and CDR2 is YNFKEQ. This rearrangement joins TRBV4-2 to TRBJ1-1; TRBD1 is a possible D gene (5 bases). Sequencing was done on a sample of peripheral blood. The TCR sequence derives from a woman between 25 and 40 years old with COVID-19, enrolled during active disease. CDR3 in DNA: TGTGCCAGCAGCCAAGAAGAGTGGGGCCCAAACACTGAAGCTTTCTTT. This translates into CASSQEEWGPNTEAFF.